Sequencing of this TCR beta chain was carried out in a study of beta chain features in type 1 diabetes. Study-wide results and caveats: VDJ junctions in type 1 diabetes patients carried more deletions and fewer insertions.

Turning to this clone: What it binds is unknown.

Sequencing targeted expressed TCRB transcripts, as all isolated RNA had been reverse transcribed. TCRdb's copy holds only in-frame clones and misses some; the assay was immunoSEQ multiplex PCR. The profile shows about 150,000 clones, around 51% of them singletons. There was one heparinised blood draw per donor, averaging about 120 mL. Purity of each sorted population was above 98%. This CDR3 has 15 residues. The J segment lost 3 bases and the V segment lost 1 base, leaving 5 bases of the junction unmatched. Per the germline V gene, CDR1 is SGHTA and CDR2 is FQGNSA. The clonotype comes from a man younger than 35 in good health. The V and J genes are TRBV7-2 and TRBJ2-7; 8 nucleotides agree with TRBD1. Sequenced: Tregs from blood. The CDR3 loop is CASSLVGTGHYEQYF. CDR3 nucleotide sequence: TGTGCCAGCAGCTTAGTAGGGACAGGCCACTACGAGCAGTACTTC.